The TCR beta chain under discussion was sequenced for a study of CD4 and CD8 cells across lung adenocarcinoma regions. CDR1 and CDR2 from the germline V gene are MNHNS and SASEGT. The CDR3 has 13 residues. Trimming cost V 9 bases and J 7 bases, with 17 bases left between them. Donors had localized lung adenocarcinoma, a non-small cell lung cancer. Each CDR3 protein gets one entry after TCRdb re-called the PCR reads with MiXCR. The sample has some 22,000 distinct CDR3 sequences; 40% to 65% are singletons. The sequenced material came from CD4+ T cells from the center of a lung tumor. The V call is TRBV6-1, the J call TRBJ2-3; D unresolved. The clonotype originates from a male donor with lung adenocarcinoma. The CD4 and CD8 labels of this study may be unreliable. The CDR3 sequence: CARAAYVKNTQYF. For the CDR3, the DNA is TGTGCCAGGGCAGCCTATGTCAAAAATACGCAGTATTTT.